This entry lists 27 T cell receptor beta chains sequenced from one sample in a study of molecular identifiers for immune sequencing clone quantification. Each CDR3 protein is one row after TCRdb ran MiXCR on the PCR reads. Of 490,000 or so distinct CDR3 sequences in the sample, around 25% were seen once. The sequencing sample was made of naive CD8+ T cells from blood, with Jurkat cell RNA spiked in. Subset meaning: FACS-sorted CD8+CD4-CCR7+CD45RA+ naive T cells. All receptors derive from a human donor in good health. Some libraries in this study had Jurkat cell RNA spiked in.

This clonotype showed up many times. This chain links TRBV19 with TRBJ2-7, with D possibly TRBD2 on 5 matching bases. The CDR3 is 15 residues long. V was clipped by 0 bases and J by 2 bases, with 11 bases between them. Germline values: CDR1 LNHDA, CDR2 SQIVND (reference sequence). The CDR3 spells CASSIDPGNTYEQYF. The DNA of the CDR3 is TGTGCCAGTAGTATAGATCCGGGGAATACCTACGAGCAGTACTTC.

A note on this clonotype: This clone may be a read error of a much larger clone one base away. The CDR3 region has the DNA TGTGCCAGCAGCCTCTATGGAGAGGATGGCTACACCTTC. Translating it yields CASSLYGEDGYTF. V and J are TRBV13 and TRBJ1-2, with D hard to call. From germline, CDR1 is PRHDT and CDR2 FYEKMQ (reference sequence). The CDR3 is 13 amino acids. The ends were cut back, 5 bases at V and 6 bases at J, with 13 bases in the middle.

The V gene is TRBV30, the J gene TRBJ1-3; D might be TRBD1 (5 bases). Germline CDR1 is GTSNPN and CDR2 is SVGIG (reference sequence). This CDR3 is built from 17 residues. Between the trimmed V and J ends, which lost 2 bases and 0 bases, there was a span of 17 bases. CDR3 coding DNA: TGTGCCTGGAGTACTCGTCGGGGCGCCCACTCTGGAAACACCATATATTTT. This codes for CAWSTRRGAHSGNTIYF.

This chain joins TRBV7-9 and TRBJ1-3; D is perhaps TRBD1 (5 bases). CDR1 and CDR2 (germline): SEHNR, FQNEAQ (reference sequence). CDR3 size: 17 residues. V was cut by 5 bases and J by 0 bases, with 17 bases left in between. CDR3 bases: TGTGCCAGCAGCCCAATCCTAGGGGAGAGCTCTGGAAACACCATATATTTT. It codes for CASSPILGESSGNTIYF.

This chain joins TRBV7-9 and TRBJ2-3; 9 bases fit TRBD1. The germline gives CDR1 SEHNR, CDR2 FQNEAQ (reference sequence). There are 18 residues in the CDR3. V dropped 5 bases and J dropped 6; count of bases not matched to a gene: 18. CDR3 nucleotide sequence: TGTGCCAGCAGCGTTACACCGGGACAGGGCCCCATCGACGATACGCAGTATTTT. Translated: CASSVTPGQGPIDDTQYF.

This clonotype was counted ten times or more. The chain couples TRBV14 to TRBJ1-6, with 7 positions matching TRBD1. Per the germline V gene, CDR1 is SGHDN and CDR2 is FVKESK. The CDR3 runs to 20 residues. V was pared by 0 bases and J by 3 bases, with 14 bases of the junction left unmatched. The CDR3 DNA sequence: TGTGCCAGCAGCCAAGAACGGCCAGGGGGGCCCGACCTCTATAATTCACCCCTCCACTTT. Translation: CASSQERPGGPDLYNSPLHF.

The table lists this clonotype with many counts. This chain joins TRBV12-3 or TRBV12-4 and TRBJ1-4, with a weak D call TRBD1 (5 bases). This CDR3 contains 16 residues. Trimming shortened V by 6 bases and J by 0 bases, and 14 bases separated the two germline ends. CDR3 nucleotide sequence: TGTGCCAGCAGAAGGGACGCTGTTGCAACTAATGAAAAACTGTTTTTT. Translating gives CASRRDAVATNEKLFF.

The chain joins TRBV2 to TRBJ2-6; perhaps D is TRBD1 or TRBD2 (6 bases each). Germline assignment: CDR1 SNHLY and CDR2 FYNNEI. CDR3 length: 17 residues. Trimming pared 8 bases from V and 0 bases from J, leaving 17 bases between. The CDR3 sequence is CASGPKGGDSGANVLTF. The CDR3, as DNA: TGTGCCAGCGGCCCTAAGGGGGGAGACTCTGGGGCCAACGTCCTGACTTTC.

As for this clonotype: A single base separates this from a much larger clone, so it may be a read error. J is TRBJ1-1 and V is TRBV13; D is unresolved. Germline assignment: CDR1 PRHDT and CDR2 FYEKMQ (reference sequence). Trimming removed 6 bases at V and 3 bases at J, with 8 bases between. The CDR3 consists of 12 residues. The CDR3 is CASRVEDTEAFF. The CDR3 nucleotides read TGTGCCAGCAGGGTTGAGGACACTGAAGCTTTCTTT.

This rearrangement joins TRBV5-4 to TRBJ1-1, with a possible D match to TRBD1 (5 bases). The V end was cut by 0 bases, the J end by 5 bases, with 11 bases between. The CDR3 extends over 14 amino acids. In germline, CDR1 is SGHNT, CDR2 YYREEE (reference sequence). This CDR3 is CASSLGEGRTEAFF. The CDR3 coding sequence is TGTGCCAGCAGCTTGGGTGAGGGGCGGACTGAAGCTTTCTTT.

The chain joins TRBV7-6 to TRBJ2-3; the match to TRBD1 covers 7 bases. CDR1 is SGHVS and CDR2 is FNYEAQ in the germline V gene. With 2 bases clipped from V and 2 bases from J, the junction kept 4 bases outside the gene matches. The CDR3 sequence is 15 residues long. This CDR3 is CASSLTGAVTDTQYF. Here the CDR3 DNA reads TGTGCCAGCAGCTTAACAGGGGCCGTCACAGATACGCAGTATTTT.

The chain employs TRBV20-1 and TRBJ2-7; TRBD1 is a possible D gene (6 bases). Germline V CDR1 and CDR2: DFQATT, SNEGSKA (reference sequence). This CDR3 contains 11 residues. V lost 5 bases and J 7 bases, leaving 12 bases between the germline ends. The CDR3 is CSASDSLEQYF. CDR3 bases: TGCAGTGCTTCGGACAGCCTAGAGCAGTACTTC.

The V and J genes are TRBV7-9 and TRBJ2-3; 7 nucleotides match TRBD2. This CDR3 region has 15 residues. The junction had 6 bases not matched to a gene; V was cut back by 1 base and J by 5 bases. Germline V gene sequence: CDR1 SEHNR, CDR2 FQNEAQ (reference sequence). The CDR3 region is CASSLGTRDGDTQYF. Here the CDR3 DNA reads TGTGCCAGCAGCTTAGGGACTAGAGATGGAGATACGCAGTATTTT.

The genes are TRBV14 and TRBJ2-3; D gene uncertain. Looked up from germline, CDR1 is SGHDN and CDR2 is FVKESK. The CDR3 totals 16 residues. Trimming cost V 0 bases and J 9 bases, with 19 bases left between them. CDR3 residues: CASSQEGTVHCETQYF. The DNA for the CDR3 is TGTGCCAGCAGCCAAGAAGGTACAGTCCACTGTGAAACGCAGTATTTT.

About this clonotype: A much larger clone lies a single base off, so this may be a read error. The genes are TRBV7-8 and TRBJ2-1; no firm D call. CDR1 and CDR2 (germline): SGHVS, FQNEAQ. CDR3 length equals 10 residues. The CDR3 DNA reads TGTGCCATCAGTCTGAATGGGCAGTTCTTC. The encoded protein is CAISLNGQFF.

This clonotype was picked up many times. This chain uses TRBV7-2 with TRBJ2-3; the D is unclear. The CDR3 sequence is 15 residues long. Deletions cut 0 bases from V and 0 bases from J, with 7 bases between. Germline CDR1 is SGHTA and CDR2 is FQGNSA. CDR3 region: CASSLARWSTDTQYF. In nucleotides, the CDR3 is TGTGCCAGCAGCTTAGCTCGGTGGAGCACAGATACGCAGTATTTT.

V usage is TRBV20-1 and J usage is TRBJ2-1; the D is unclear. The length of the CDR3 is 10 residues. V was shortened by 7 bases and J by 4 bases, with 5 bases between the two germline ends. Germline V gives CDR1 DFQATT, CDR2 SNEGSKA (reference sequence). CDR3: CSVRYNEQFF. The CDR3 DNA is TGCAGTGTAAGGTACAATGAGCAGTTCTTC.

In regard to this clonotype: A read error may be the cause here, since a much bigger clone is one base away. The CDR3 region has the DNA TGCGCCAGCAGCCCCTCCGGGACAGGGTTTGCCTACGAGCGGTACTTC. Its protein is CASSPSGTGFAYERYF. The chain employs TRBV4-1 and TRBJ2-7; 9 positions agree with TRBD1. This CDR3 is 16 amino acids long. Germline lookup yields CDR1 MGHRA and CDR2 YSYEKL.

On this clonotype itself: Just one base apart from a much larger clone, this may be a read error. The chain combines TRBV7-9 with TRBJ1-1; D is possibly TRBD1 (5 bases). Germline CDR1 SEHNR, CDR2 FQNEAQ (reference sequence). CDR3 length: 15 residues. Trimming shortened V by 6 bases and J by 1 base, and 15 bases separated the two germline ends. CDR3 protein: CASRSPPGANTEAFF. CDR3 in DNA: TGTGCCAGCAGATCCCCCCCCGGGGCGAACACTGAAGCTTTCTTT.

The chain carries TRBV9 and TRBJ1-1; D remains unclear. Germline V gene lookup returns CDR1 SGDLS and CDR2 YYNGEE. V was trimmed by 3 bases and J by 7 bases, leaving 13 bases between them. CDR3 length: 13 residues. This chain's CDR3 is CASSDGHGFEAFF. In DNA form, the CDR3 reads TGTGCCAGCAGCGATGGTCACGGGTTTGAAGCTTTCTTT.

In its sample, this clonotype was seen many times. Sequence at one end of the junction differs from germline and may be a read error. The chain uses TRBV6-5 and TRBJ2-7; 7 nucleotides line up with TRBD1. Germline lookup yields CDR1 MNHEY and CDR2 SVGAGI. CDR3 length equals 14 residues. The CDR3 DNA reads as TGTGCCAGCAGCTACTCACAGGGGTACTACGAGCAGTACTTC. It specifies CASSYSQGYYEQYF.

This clonotype was detected many times. J is TRBJ1-1 and V is TRBV20-1; perhaps TRBD1 as D (6 bases). The CDR3 extends over 13 amino acids. Trimming shortened V by 0 bases and J by 5 bases, and 10 bases separated the two germline ends. CDR1 is DFQATT, CDR2 SNEGSKA, per germline (reference sequence). DNA of the CDR3: TGCAGTGCTAGAGATCACAGGGATACTGAAGCTTTCTTT. Translating gives CSARDHRDTEAFF.

Comment on this clonotype: Possible read error: a much larger clone is one base away. The chain employs TRBV5-1 and TRBJ2-5; D is unresolved. The germline gives CDR1 SGHRS, CDR2 YFSETQ. This CDR3 region has 14 residues. DNA for the CDR3: TGCGCCAGCAGCTTGACACTACTCCAAGAGACCCAGTGCTTC. It yields the protein CASSLTLLQETQCF.

Note on this clonotype: This could be a read error, since a much larger clone is one nucleotide away. The chain recombines TRBV29-1 with TRBJ2-3, with 9 bases matching TRBD2. Germline CDR1 and CDR2: SQVTM and ANQGSEA. J lost 1 base, V lost 6 bases, and 8 bases had no gene match. This CDR3 spans 15 amino acids. This CDR3 is CSVHTSGRRTDTQYF. The CDR3 DNA reads as TGCAGCGTCCACACTAGCGGGCGTCGCACAGATACGCAGTATTTT.

Remarks on this clonotype: Given a much more abundant clone one base away, this may be a read error. The chain combines TRBV5-1 with TRBJ2-7; D remains ambiguous. CDR1 is SGHRS, CDR2 YFSETQ, per germline. V lost 1 base, J lost 2 bases, and 7 bases lay in between. There are 13 residues in the CDR3. The CDR3 spells CASSLTATYEQYF. The CDR3 DNA sequence: TGCGCCAGCAGCTTGACAGCGACCTACGAGCAGTACTTC.

Note on this clonotype: A much bigger clone sits one base away, suggesting this may be a read error. V and J are TRBV24-1 and TRBJ2-2, with TRBD2 identical over 13 bases. The CDR3 contains 18 residues. Germline values: CDR1 KGHDR, CDR2 SFDVKD. The CDR3 DNA sequence: TGTGCCACCAGTGACTTAGGACTAGCGGGAGCCGACACCGGGGAGCCGTTTTTT. Translating it yields CATSDLGLAGADTGEPFF.

A word on this clonotype: Given a much more abundant clone one base away, this may be a read error. V gene TRBV4-3 combines with J gene TRBJ2-3; 8 bases line up with TRBD1. Germline V gene lookup returns CDR1 LGHNA and CDR2 YSLEER. The CDR3 loop spans 18 amino acids. The CDR3 coding sequence is TGCGCCAGCAGCCCAGGGACGACGAGACAGGGGTTCACAGGTACGCAGTATTTT. This codes for CASSPGTTRQGFTGTQYF.